These 21 T cell receptor beta chains originate from one sample sequenced in a study of tumor and adjacent non-tumor tissue in lung cancer. Three rounds of nested PCR, following a modified ARM-PCR protocol, produced the TCRbeta library. TCRdb redid the calling of the multiplex PCR reads with MiXCR, one entry per CDR3 protein. Among about 85,000 distinct CDR3 sequences listed, around two thirds were seen once. The template was RNA from unsorted bulk tissue. The material sequenced was lung tumor tissue. The receptors were sampled from a man aged 65 to 79 with non-small cell lung cancer.

V usage is TRBV11-2 and J usage is TRBJ2-5, with TRBD1 matching 7 bases. Germline CDR1 SGHAT, CDR2 FQNNGV. The length of the CDR3 is 17 residues. V was pared by 6 bases and J by 2 bases, with 15 bases of the junction left unmatched. As DNA, the CDR3 is TGTGCCAGCAGTTCGCGCAGACAGGGAATGCGGCAAGAGACCCAGTACTTC. This gives the protein CASSSRRQGMRQETQYF. The whole variable domain, filled in from reference TRBV11-2 and TRBJ2-5, reads EAGVAQSPRYKIIEKRQSVAFWCNPISGHATLYWYQQILGQGPKLLIQFQNNGVVDDSQLPKDRFSAERLKGVDSTLKIQPAKLEDSAVYLCASSSRRQGMRQETQYFGPGTRLLVL.

This clonotype has a handful of counts. A much larger clone differs from this one at a single base, so this may be a read error. The V and J genes are TRBV6-5 and TRBJ2-7, with 9 bases matching TRBD1. Unmatched junction bases numbered 9, after V lost 5 bases and J lost 7 bases. This CDR3 is 14 amino acids long. Germline CDR1 reads MNHEY; CDR2 reads SVGAGI. This CDR3 reads CASSGTGSSREQYF. CDR3 DNA sequence: TGTGCCAGCAGTGGGACAGGGAGCTCGCGGGAGCAGTACTTC.

On this clonotype: The junction and the germline gene differ at one end; a read error may be behind it. CDR3 loop: CAISPEDDEQFF. CDR3 sequence (DNA): TGTGCCATCAGCCCCGAGGATGATGAGCAGTTCTTC. The chain has TRBV11-3 and TRBJ2-1; no clear D gene. CDR1 and CDR2 from the germline V gene are SGHNT and YENEEA. The CDR3 is made up of 12 amino acids.

CDR3 coding DNA: TGTGCCAGTAGGGACCTATCAGGGTGCAGGGACAATGAGCAGTTCTTC. Amino acids: CASRDLSGCRDNEQFF. This sequence joins TRBV6-5 and TRBJ2-1; D assignment may be TRBD1 or TRBD2 (5 bases each). Germline V CDR1 and CDR2: MNHEY, SVGAGI. The V gene lost 9 bases and the J gene lost 5 bases, with 23 bases spanning the gap. The CDR3 contains 16 residues.

This clonotype was recorded once. At one of its ends the junction is not consistent with the germline gene, which may arise from a read error. The V and J genes are TRBV6-5 and TRBJ2-5, with D possibly being TRBD1 or TRBD2 (5 bases each). This CDR3 comprises 13 residues. Germline V lookup: CDR1 MNHEY, CDR2 SVGAGI. The chain's CDR3 is CTSSYDLRGTQCF. CDR3 DNA: TGTACCAGCAGCTACGACCTGAGAGGGACCCAGTGCTTC.

A few counts support this clonotype. The CDR3 ends on some other residue instead of the conserved phenylalanine or tryptophan, so this is likely a read error. The V and J genes are TRBV11-2 and TRBJ2-5; TRBD2 might be the D (6 bases). CDR3 length equals 14 residues. Germline V gene lookup returns CDR1 SGHAT and CDR2 FQNNGV. This chain's CDR3 is CARSLSTGRETQYL. For the CDR3, the DNA is TGTGCCAGGAGCTTAAGCACGGGGAGGGAGACCCAGTACCTC.

This clonotype occurred once. The chain employs TRBV7-2 and TRBJ2-7, with TRBD1 as a possible D gene (5 bases). V was trimmed by 8 bases and J by 10 bases, leaving 18 bases between them. The CDR3 has 12 residues. Germline loops: CDR1 SGHTA, CDR2 FQGNSA. CDR3 DNA: TGTGCCAGCTGCCCCACAGGCGTCGAACAGTACTTC. It is translated as CASCPTGVEQYF.

This rearrangement joins TRBV28 to TRBJ1-2; weak D call: TRBD1 (5 bases). CDR3 length: 13 amino acids. The ends were cut back, 4 bases at V and 9 bases at J, with 15 bases in the middle. Germline-derived CDR1 and CDR2 are MDHEN and SYDVKM. The CDR3 region has the DNA TGTGCCAGCAGTTCCTCCGGGGCCAGAAGCTACACCTTC. Translated, it gives CASSSSGARSYTF.

As for this clonotype: Since a much larger clone is just one base distant, this may be a read error. The rearrangement joins TRBV4-2 to TRBJ2-3, with a tentative D call TRBD1 (5 bases). Germline lookup yields CDR1 LGHNA and CDR2 YNFKEQ. Trimming left V 8 bases short and J 4 bases short, with 13 bases between. This CDR3 has 13 amino acids. For the CDR3, the DNA is TGTGCCAGCCAGAGCAGGGTGGCAGATACGCAGTATTTT. Translated: CASQSRVADTQYF.

This clonotype was seen a single time. One end of the junction is discordant with germline, which a read error may explain. The chain uses TRBV12-3 or TRBV12-4 and TRBJ1-5; perhaps TRBD1 as D (5 bases). CDR3 size: 13 residues. CDR3 loop: CASSFRQGEPQHF. In nucleotides, the CDR3 is TGTGCCAGCAGTTTTAGGCAGGGAGAGCCCCAGCACTTT.

This clonotype has just a few counts. The genes are TRBV14 and TRBJ2-5; 7 nucleotides line up with TRBD1. Germline V lookup: CDR1 SGHDN, CDR2 FVKESK. After removal of 4 bases from V and 2 bases from J, the junction contained 7 bases not matched to a gene. The CDR3 totals 15 residues. The CDR3 protein is CASSLAQGRQETQYF. The CDR3 DNA is TGTGCCAGCAGCCTAGCACAGGGGCGGCAAGAGACCCAGTACTTC.

This clonotype was picked up many times. The chain is built from TRBV6-1 and TRBJ2-3, with TRBD1 identical over 7 bases. The germline V gene has CDR1 MNHNS and CDR2 SASEGT. With 8 bases clipped from V and 6 bases from J, the junction kept 14 bases outside the gene matches. The CDR3 covers 15 residues. The CDR3 loop is CASGLGGLGADTQYF. The CDR3 DNA follows: TGTGCCAGCGGCTTAGGGGGCCTTGGGGCGGATACGCAGTATTTT.

In regard to this clonotype: The CDR3 carries no conserved terminal phenylalanine or tryptophan, so it likely arises from a read error. This chain joins TRBV10-3 and TRBJ2-3; D is possibly TRBD1 or TRBD2 (5 bases each). The CDR3 extends over 14 amino acids. The germline V gene encodes CDR1 ENHRY and CDR2 SYGVKD. DNA of the CDR3: TGTGCTGCTCGGGACCCAGCAGGGTTAGATACGCAGTATCTT. Translating gives CAARDPAGLDTQYL.

A few counts support this clonotype. This sequence may be a read error, since a much larger clone differs from it by one base. The chain combines TRBV6-5 with TRBJ1-6; D is undetermined. The CDR3 contains 17 residues. The V and J ends lost 0 bases and 9 bases respectively, with 18 bases between them. Per the germline V gene, CDR1 is MNHEY and CDR2 is SVGAGI. CDR3 bases: TGTGCCAGCAGTTACTCGTCCCGTAAAGGGTACGGTTCACCCCTCCACTTT. This translates into CASSYSSRKGYGSPLHF.

The CDR3 nucleotides are TGTGCCAGCAACCCGATTGCTGGGACAAGTACCTACGAGCAGTACTTC. Amino acid sequence: CASNPIAGTSTYEQYF. The chain combines TRBV11-2 with TRBJ2-7; possibly TRBD1 for D (6 bases). CDR3 length: 16 amino acids. V lost 7 bases and J lost 2, with 21 bases in between. CDR1 SGHAT and CDR2 FQNNGV come from the germline V gene.

On this clonotype itself: The missing conserved phenylalanine or tryptophan at the end of this CDR3 makes a read error likely. The chain is built from TRBV5-6 and TRBJ2-7; D is possibly TRBD2 (5 bases). This CDR3 region has 12 residues. CDR1 SGHDT and CDR2 YYEEEE come from the germline V gene. V dropped 1 base and J dropped 10 bases, with 12 bases sitting between them. This CDR3 is CASSLFSSDQYL. The CDR3 bases are TGTGCCAGCAGCTTGTTCAGTAGCGATCAGTACTTA.

As concerns this clonotype: At one of its ends the junction is not consistent with the germline gene, which may arise from a read error. This chain connects TRBV4-1 to TRBJ2-3, with 8 bases lining up with TRBD2. The CDR3 has 14 amino acids. Germline V CDR1 and CDR2: MGHRA, YSYEKL. The CDR3 DNA sequence: TGCGCCAGCAGCCAAGGCCAAGCGGGAGATACGCACTACTTT. It translates to CASSQGQAGDTHYF.

On this clonotype itself: An end of the junction differs from the germline gene, which may be a read error. The chain has TRBV29-1 and TRBJ2-3; D is possibly TRBD2 (6 bases). CDR1 and CDR2 (germline): SQVTM, ANQGSEA. CDR3 size: 15 residues. The CDR3 reads CSLVRSGVSTDTRYF. The CDR3 DNA reads TGCAGCCTTGTGCGTAGCGGAGTTAGCACAGATACGCGGTATTTT.

On this clonotype: Since a much larger clone is just one base distant, this may be a read error. This rearrangement joins TRBV10-3 to TRBJ2-3, with D hard to call. Per germline, CDR1 ENHRY and CDR2 SYGVKD. The CDR3 is 13 residues long. DNA of the CDR3: TGTGCCGCCAATCCCAATGGAGTAGATGCGCAGTATTTT. This codes for CAANPNGVDAQYF.

This clonotype was detected ten times or more. The genes are TRBV4-1 and TRBJ2-7; D is uncertain. CDR1 and CDR2 from the germline V gene are MGHRA and YSYEKL. V dropped 9 bases and J dropped 1 base, with 13 bases sitting between them. CDR3 length: 13 amino acids. In DNA, the CDR3 is TGCGCCAGTTCTTACCTAAAATCCTACGAGCAGTACTTC. The encoded protein is CASSYLKSYEQYF.

Concerning this clonotype itself: Without the conserved terminal phenylalanine or tryptophan, this CDR3 likely stems from a read error. V and J are TRBV6-6 and TRBJ1-5, with 8 nucleotides matching TRBD1. J gave up 5 bases and V 6 bases, and 12 bases lay outside the gene matches. Germline V gene sequence: CDR1 MNHNY, CDR2 SVGAGI (reference sequence). The CDR3 runs to 16 residues. The CDR3 nucleotides are TGTGCCAGCAGACCCGACACCGCAGGGGGCCATCAGCCCCAGCATGTT. Residues: CASRPDTAGGHQPQHV.